The count of the clone carrying this T cell receptor (beta chain) is one. The record originates from a study of Ad26.COV2.S vaccination and SARS-CoV-2 variants. As to treatment: around 19 received Ad26.COV2.S at low or high dose, single or two shots; several received placebo; per-sample allocation not given. Each sample was drawn 63 days after the first injection (of vaccine or placebo). This person who donated was an adult of 18-55 years in Boston. An Ad26 vector that expressed Wuhan-strain SARS-CoV-2 spike constituted the vaccine. TCRdb's copy holds only in-frame clones and misses some; the assay was immunoSEQ multiplex PCR. This table holds around 380,000 clones, 88% found once. V was shortened by 3 bases and J by 4 bases, with 12 bases between the two germline ends. In germline, CDR1 is SEHNR, CDR2 FQNEAQ (reference sequence). This CDR3 spans 14 amino acids.

The TCR sequence derives from a person aged 18-60 years who received the Ad26.COV2.S COVID-19 vaccine or a placebo. The chain couples TRBV7-9 to TRBJ1-1; D ambiguous. Sequencing was performed on peripheral blood, taken in a trial of Ad26.COV2.S vaccine versus placebo. DNA for the CDR3: TGTGCCAGCAGCTTCGGCCTTACCCTCACTGAAGCTTTCTTT. Residues: CASSFGLTLTEAFF.